One and the same sample provided the 24 T cell receptor beta chains below, sequenced in a study of OX40 agonist ivuxolimab in advanced cancers. Sequenced by immunoSEQ multiplex PCR; TCRdb stores in-frame clones only, minus some. This table has roughly 53,000 clones, around 89% appearing once. Material: CD4+ or CD8+ T cells sorted from blood, obtained in a trial of the OX40 agonist ivuxolimab. These receptors were taken from an adult with an advanced solid tumor such as melanoma, head and neck, liver or kidney cancer.

The V and J genes are TRBV5-1 and TRBJ1-3; D is uncertain. This CDR3 region has 15 residues. In germline, CDR1 is SGHRS, CDR2 YFSETQ. V was pared by 0 bases and J by 4 bases, with 11 bases between. Written as DNA, the CDR3 is TGCGCCAGCAGCTTGGTTGGGTCCCTGGGAAACACCATATATTTT. Translation gives CASSLVGSLGNTIYF.

J is TRBJ1-1 and V is TRBV9; D is perhaps TRBD1 (5 bases). The CDR3 is 14 amino acids. The germline V and J ends were trimmed by 4 bases and 1 base, with 11 bases remaining between them. Germline CDR1 SGDLS, CDR2 YYNGEE. The CDR3 protein is CASSTGRTNTEAFF. The CDR3 DNA is TGTGCCAGCAGCACGGGACGGACGAACACTGAAGCTTTCTTT. The variable domain in full, completed from reference TRBV9 and TRBJ1-1, reads DSGVTQTPKHLITATGQRVTLRCSPRSGDLSVYWYQQSLDQGLQFLIQYYNGEERAKGNILERFSAQQFPDLHSELNLSSLELGDSALYFCASSTGRTNTEAFFGQGTRLTVV.

This clone was seen a handful of times. V gene TRBV7-3 combines with J gene TRBJ2-7, with a possible D match to TRBD1 (6 bases). Trimming pared 8 bases from V and 2 bases from J, leaving 16 bases between. This CDR3 comprises 14 residues. The germline V gene has CDR1 SGHTA and CDR2 FQGTGA. The CDR3 protein is CASEVQGMAYEQYF. As DNA, the CDR3 is TGTGCCAGCGAAGTCCAGGGGATGGCCTACGAGCAGTACTTC.

The chain uses TRBV7-2 and TRBJ2-3; 9 bases are shared with TRBD2. This CDR3 is built from 16 residues. The germline V gene encodes CDR1 SGHTA and CDR2 FQGNSA. With V trimmed by 2 bases and J by 3 bases, 6 bases remained unmatched. The CDR3 DNA follows: TGTGCCAGCAGCTTAAGGTCTAGCGGGAAGACAGATACGCAGTATTTT. It translates to CASSLRSSGKTDTQYF.

This sequence joins TRBV11-3 and TRBJ2-3; TRBD2 aligns across 8 bases. Per germline, CDR1 SGHNT and CDR2 YENEEA. This CDR3 comprises 16 residues. Trimming took 5 bases from V and 4 from J; bases not matched to a gene: 11. Here the CDR3 reads CASSLSSGSRADTQYF. As DNA, the CDR3 is TGTGCCAGCAGCCTCTCAAGCGGGAGTCGGGCAGATACGCAGTATTTT.

In nucleotides, the CDR3 is TGTGCCAGCAGCTTAAAAGAGACCCAGTACTTC. Its protein product is CASSLKETQYF. V is TRBV7-8 and J is TRBJ2-5; D is unresolved. The CDR3 length is 11 residues. From germline, CDR1 is SGHVS and CDR2 FQNEAQ. Trimming left V 2 bases short and J 3 bases short, with 1 base between. Full variable domain (missing parts from reference TRBV7-8 and TRBJ2-5): GAGVSQSPRYKVAKRGQDVALRCDPISGHVSLFWYQQALGQGPEFLTYFQNEAQLDKSGLPSDRFFAERPEGSVSTLKIQRTQQEDSAVYLCASSLKETQYFGPGTRLLVL.

The V and J genes are TRBV28 and TRBJ2-2, with D maybe TRBD2 (6 bases). CDR3 length equals 17 residues. Trimming left V 2 bases short and J 0 bases short, with 13 bases between. Germline V gives CDR1 MDHEN, CDR2 SYDVKM. The CDR3 bases are TGTGCCAGCAGTTTAGGATTAGGGACTCCGAACACCGGGGAGCTGTTTTTT. This translates into CASSLGLGTPNTGELFF.

J is TRBJ2-7 and V is TRBV10-2, with 12 bases identical to TRBD2. V gave up 5 bases and J gave up 4 bases; unmatched junction bases: 6. The germline V gene encodes CDR1 WSHSY and CDR2 SAAADI. The CDR3 spans 15 residues. The CDR3 DNA reads TGCGCCAGCAGTTCACTAGCGGGAGGACCTTACGAGCAGTACTTC. The encoded protein is CASSSLAGGPYEQYF.

This clone was counted only a few times. The chain is built from TRBV4-1 and TRBJ2-1; TRBD2 aligns across 7 bases. Germline lookup yields CDR1 MGHRA and CDR2 YSYEKL. The CDR3 loop spans 14 amino acids. With V trimmed by 2 bases and J by 5 bases, 3 bases remained unmatched. The CDR3 DNA reads as TGCGCCAGCAGCCAACTGACTAGCAACAATGAGCAGTTCTTC. Its translation is CASSQLTSNNEQFF.

V gene TRBV4-2 combines with J gene TRBJ2-2; the match to TRBD2 covers 9 bases. Germline CDR1 and CDR2: LGHNA and YNFKEQ. The length of the CDR3 is 17 residues. Trimming at V came to 4 bases and at J to 6 bases, leaving 12 bases not matched to a gene. CDR3 DNA sequence: TGTGCCAGCAGCCCTCCTAGCGGGGCCTCGTCTCCCGGGGAGCTGTTTTTT. As protein: CASSPPSGASSPGELFF.

The chain recombines TRBV6-5 with TRBJ1-3; D unresolved. The V gene's germline CDR1 is MNHEY and CDR2 SVGAGI. V was shortened by 8 bases and J by 0 bases, with 2 bases between the two germline ends. This CDR3 contains 11 residues. CDR3 DNA sequence: TGTGCCAGCGGCTCTGGAAACACCATATATTTT. The encoded protein is CASGSGNTIYF.

The gene calls are TRBV4-1 and TRBJ1-2; no clear D gene. The CDR3 length is 16 residues. Between the trimmed V and J ends, which lost 1 base and 0 bases, there was a span of 12 bases. Germline CDR1 and CDR2: MGHRA and YSYEKL. CDR3 region: CASSQVPSLANYGYTF. CDR3 sequence (DNA): TGCGCCAGCAGCCAAGTCCCCTCACTAGCTAACTATGGCTACACCTTC.

The V call is TRBV27, the J call TRBJ2-7; D is possibly TRBD1 (5 bases). CDR3 length: 13 amino acids. Germline CDR1 and CDR2: MNHEY and SMNVEV (reference sequence). The germline V and J ends were trimmed by 5 bases and 4 bases, with 12 bases remaining between them. CDR3 amino acids: CASSLKQAYEQYF. The DNA for the CDR3 is TGTGCCAGCAGTCTTAAACAGGCGTACGAGCAGTACTTC.

In its sample, this clone was seen once. The chain combines TRBV7-9 with TRBJ1-1, with D hard to call. Germline CDR1 is SEHNR and CDR2 is FQNEAQ (reference sequence). CDR3 length: 13 residues. V lost 5 bases and J 1 base, leaving 8 bases between the germline ends. The CDR3 bases are TGTGCCAGCAGCGTCACAGCGAACACTGAAGCTTTCTTT. Protein sequence: CASSVTANTEAFF.

The gene calls are TRBV28 and TRBJ2-5; D possibly matches TRBD1 or TRBD2 (5 bases each). This CDR3 spans 15 amino acids. Trimming stripped 2 bases from V and 2 bases from J, with 12 bases between. Germline V gives CDR1 MDHEN, CDR2 SYDVKM. In DNA form, the CDR3 reads TGTGCCAGCAGTTTAGACAGCCGGGATCAAGAGACCCAGTACTTC. Its translation is CASSLDSRDQETQYF.

Here the CDR3 DNA reads TGTGCCAGCAGTTACAGCAACCGGGCCGTACAAGAGACCCAGTACTTC. The encoded protein is CASSYSNRAVQETQYF. This chain connects TRBV6-5 to TRBJ2-5; D remains unclear. This CDR3 has 16 residues. Trimming left V 2 bases short and J 2 bases short, with 15 bases between. Germline-derived CDR1 and CDR2 are MNHEY and SVGAGI.

The chain combines TRBV7-3 with TRBJ2-3; D might be TRBD1 or TRBD2, each matching 6 bases. The germline V and J ends were trimmed by 0 bases and 6 bases, with 13 bases remaining between them. The CDR3 sequence is 15 residues long. Germline CDR1 and CDR2: SGHTA and FQGTGA. The CDR3 DNA reads TGTGCCAGCAGCTTAACAGGGGGGTTCAGCGATACGCAGTATTTT. Translation gives CASSLTGGFSDTQYF.

With regard to this clone: One end of the junction varies from germline; a read error may be responsible. This sequence joins TRBV11-2 and TRBJ2-1; D is possibly TRBD2 (6 bases). CDR1 and CDR2 (germline): SGHAT, FQNNGV. The CDR3 has 16 residues. The CDR3 DNA sequence: TGTGCCAGCAGTTTAGTCTTGGGGACTTTGGGTAATGAGCAGTTCTTC. Residues: CASSLVLGTLGNEQFF.

The V gene is TRBV28, the J gene TRBJ2-7; D gene unclear. The ends were cut back, 3 bases at V and 2 bases at J, with 11 bases in the middle. CDR3 size: 14 residues. The germline gives CDR1 MDHEN, CDR2 SYDVKM. The chain's CDR3 is CASSFGRATYEQYF. The CDR3 DNA is TGTGCCAGCAGTTTCGGACGGGCCACCTACGAGCAGTACTTC.

Only a few counts were recorded for this clone. The chain uses TRBV5-6 and TRBJ2-7; a weak D match, TRBD2 (5 bases). CDR3 length: 15 amino acids. V lost 4 bases, J lost 0 bases, and 14 bases lay in between. Looked up from germline, CDR1 is SGHDT and CDR2 is YYEEEE. The CDR3 sequence: CASSTGLTYSYEQYF. The CDR3 DNA reads as TGTGCCAGCAGCACTGGACTTACCTACTCCTACGAGCAGTACTTC.

The V call is TRBV4-1, the J call TRBJ1-2, with a possible D match to TRBD1 (5 bases). Germline V lookup: CDR1 MGHRA, CDR2 YSYEKL. V was cut by 0 bases and J by 4 bases, with 12 bases left in between. The CDR3 spans 15 residues. CDR3 in amino acids: CASSQDQTVTYGYTF. The CDR3 DNA sequence: TGCGCCAGCAGCCAAGACCAGACAGTTACCTATGGCTACACCTTC.

The count of this clone is one. The rearrangement joins TRBV11-2 to TRBJ2-1; 12 bases agree with TRBD2. V lost 5 bases to trimming and J lost 4 bases; unmatched junction nucleotides: 6. Germline lookup yields CDR1 SGHAT and CDR2 FQNNGV. There are 16 residues in the CDR3. CDR3 in DNA: TGTGCCAGCAGCATGACGACTAGCGGGGGTTACAATGAGCAGTTCTTC. Protein sequence: CASSMTTSGGYNEQFF. Complete variable domain (other parts from reference TRBV11-2 and TRBJ2-1): EAGVAQSPRYKIIEKRQSVAFWCNPISGHATLYWYQQILGQGPKLLIQFQNNGVVDDSQLPKDRFSAERLKGVDSTLKIQPAKLEDSAVYLCASSMTTSGGYNEQFFGPGTRLTVL.

This chain connects TRBV5-1 to TRBJ2-5, with D unclear. The germline CDR1 and CDR2 sequences are SGHRS and YFSETQ. This CDR3 is built from 12 residues. V shed 4 bases and J shed 5 bases, with 9 bases lying between them. CDR3 nucleotide sequence: TGCGCCAGCAGCGTGCCCGCGGAGACCCAGTACTTC. This encodes CASSVPAETQYF.

This clone was seen only once. The chain combines TRBV7-8 with TRBJ2-7; tentative D call: TRBD1 (5 bases). CDR1 is SGHVS and CDR2 is FQNEAQ in the germline V gene. Deletions cut 4 bases from V and 2 bases from J, with 15 bases between. The CDR3 is made up of 15 amino acids. CDR3 region: CASSYSAGIPYEQYF. The DNA for the CDR3 is TGTGCCAGCAGCTACTCTGCAGGGATCCCCTACGAGCAGTACTTC.